A selection of T cell receptor beta chains follows, all from one sample in a study of human T cells and chemical hapten exposure. TCRdb re-derived calls from the RACE reads in MiXCR, one entry per CDR3 protein. Found here are fewer than 100,000 distinct CDR3 sequences, under 15% of them singletons; the top ten hold approximately 2%. The material sequenced was whole blood, taken in connection with sensitization to the hapten diphenylcyclopropenone (DPC). The receptor set was obtained from a woman between 40 and 50 years old with alopecia areata. Some clones in this sample may be carry-over from other donors' samples. Both conserved end residues are part of each CDR3. Fields, in order: CDR3 DNA, CDR3 protein, V gene, D gene, J gene, clone size. D genes are given only for firm matches. Part of the rows lack a size; the others show once, few, many or a class for expanded clones.

TGTGCCAGCAGCTTAGGCGGGGCGGGACTCTACAATGAGCAGTTCTTC CASSLGGAGLYNEQFF TRBV7-6 . TRBJ2-1 many
TGTGCCATCAGTGAGAGTCGGGGGAACACTGAAGCTTTCTTT CAISESRGNTEAFF TRBV10-3 . TRBJ1-1 .
TGCGCCAGCAGTCTCTTCGGGAGAGGCACCGGGGAGCTGTTTTTT CASSLFGRGTGELFF TRBV5-1 . TRBJ2-2 few
TGTGCCAGCAGCCCTCGCGGAGATCAGCCCCAGCATTTT CASSPRGDQPQHF TRBV4-2 . TRBJ1-5 many
TGCAGTGCTAGACCATCTACAGGGGATCGCTACACCTTC CSARPSTGDRYTF TRBV20-1 TRBD1 TRBJ1-2 many
TGTGCCAGCAGCTTTAGCGGGTTAATAAATGAGCAGTTCTTC CASSFSGLINEQFF TRBV7-2 TRBD2 TRBJ2-1 few
TGTGCCTGGAGTGACCCGCGCCAGGGACGCACTGAAGCTTTCTTT CAWSDPRQGRTEAFF TRBV30 . TRBJ1-1 .
TGTGCCATCAGTGACCCGACAGGAAATAATTCACCCCTCCACTTT CAISDPTGNNSPLHF TRBV10-3 . TRBJ1-6 once
TGTGCCAGTAGCCTTTCGGAGGGGGTAACTAGCAATCAGCCCCAGCATTTT CASSLSEGVTSNQPQHF TRBV19 . TRBJ1-5 many
TGCAGTGCTATGGGTCTTACCTACAATGAGCAGTTCTTC CSAMGLTYNEQFF TRBV20-1 . TRBJ2-1 .
TGTGCCACCGCCCTATTTAGCGGGAGGCGGTACGAGCAGTACTTC CATALFSGRRYEQYF TRBV21-1 . TRBJ2-7 few
TGTGCCAGCAGTTTTAAAAATCTAGCTGTTCAGTTCTTC CASSFKNLAVQFF TRBV28 . TRBJ2-1 many
TGCGCCAGCAGCCAGGATCCTAGGATGAACACTGAAGCTTTCTTT CASSQDPRMNTEAFF TRBV4-3 . TRBJ1-1 once
TGTGCCAGCACTAAAGCAGAACCCTACGAGCAGTACTTC CASTKAEPYEQYF TRBV6-2/TRBV6-3 . TRBJ2-7 few
TGTGCCAGCAGCCCCGGGACACGTTCCCTCTATGGCTACACCTTC CASSPGTRSLYGYTF TRBV11-2 . TRBJ1-2 .
TGTGCCAGCAGCTTAGCCCTAGCGGACAATGAGCAGTTCTTC CASSLALADNEQFF TRBV7-2 TRBD2 TRBJ2-1 few
TGTGCCAGCAGCCCACCGGGACCCAACAATGAGCAGTTCTTC CASSPPGPNNEQFF TRBV7-2 . TRBJ2-1 few
TGTGCCAGCAGAAAAGACAGCACCTATGGCTACACCTTC CASRKDSTYGYTF TRBV6-2/TRBV6-3 . TRBJ1-2 few
TGTGCCAGCAGTAGGGGCCCCGTGGCTAATGAAAAACTGTTTTTT CASSRGPVANEKLFF TRBV6-6 . TRBJ1-4 few
TGTGCCAGCAGCCAAGATCTGTCACGTTGGATTCAGTACTTC CASSQDLSRWIQYF TRBV3-1 . TRBJ2-4 .
TGTGCCAGCAGCAAAATCACCGATACGCAGTATTTT CASSKITDTQYF TRBV7-2 . TRBJ2-3 few
TGTGCCACAGCGTGGCGGGAGCCCCAGCATTTT CATAWREPQHF TRBV28 . TRBJ1-5 once
TGCAGCGTACAGGGTAGTGCAGATACGCAGTATTTT CSVQGSADTQYF TRBV29-1 . TRBJ2-3 few
TGTGCCACCAGTGAAATAGCGGGAGGGCCAACTGAGCAGTTCTTC CATSEIAGGPTEQFF TRBV24-1 TRBD2 TRBJ2-1 .
TGTGCCTGGAGGATCCAGGCAGGGGGCGAGCAGTACTTC CAWRIQAGGEQYF TRBV30 TRBD1 TRBJ2-7 few
TGTGCCAGCAGTCGACAGGGGAGCTCCTACAATGAGCAGTTCTTC CASSRQGSSYNEQFF TRBV2 TRBD1 TRBJ2-1 few
TGTGCCAGCAGCTACTCGGCAGGGAAGGGTACTGAAGCTTTCTTT CASSYSAGKGTEAFF TRBV6-2/TRBV6-3 . TRBJ1-1 .
TGTGCCAGCAGTTACTCGAGTCGGGTGTGGGAAAACACCGGGGAGCTGTTTTTT CASSYSSRVWENTGELFF TRBV6-5 . TRBJ2-2 few
TGCAGCGTTCATATTACAGGGGGCGGCTATGGCTACACCTTC CSVHITGGGYGYTF TRBV29-1 TRBD1 TRBJ1-2 few
TGCAGTGCGCCGGACAACCAAGAGACCCAGTACTTC CSAPDNQETQYF TRBV20-1 . TRBJ2-5 .
TGTGCCAGCCATCGGACTAGCGGTTCCTACAATGAGCAGTTCTTC CASHRTSGSYNEQFF TRBV19 TRBD2 TRBJ2-1 .
TGTGCCAGCAGCTCCAATCAGGGAAAGTACGAGCAGTACTTC CASSSNQGKYEQYF TRBV7-2 . TRBJ2-7 few
TGTGCCAGCAGTTTGGACCGCCAAGAGACCCAGTACTTC CASSLDRQETQYF TRBV12-3/TRBV12-4 . TRBJ2-5 .